This TCR beta chain was obtained from a study of blood T cell repertoires in COVID-19. About the study: COVID-19 samples collected from the United States, Italy and Spain covered acute and convalescent phases.

The sample holds a few counts of this clone. This CDR3 is 16 amino acids long. V shed 2 bases, J shed 5 bases, and the junction held 7 bases outside the gene matches. Per germline, CDR1 MNHEY and CDR2 SVGEGT. As processed by the authors: Nucleated cell counts were estimated from reference gene primer amplification. Assay used: immunoSEQ multiplex PCR; TCRdb lists only in-frame clones, some missing. V, J and clone size are taken as reported in that table, and D and trimming were inferred from the DNA itself. The sample shows tens of thousands of clones, around 85% of them seen only once. This chain joins TRBV6-2 or TRBV6-3 and TRBJ2-1, with TRBD2 identical over 9 bases. The TCR originated in a man at least 80 years old with active or convalescent COVID-19. Sample: peripheral blood. The CDR3 DNA is TGTGCCAGCAGTTACGAGGCGGGGGGGCCCCACAATGAGCAGTTCTTC. Translated: CASSYEAGGPHNEQFF.